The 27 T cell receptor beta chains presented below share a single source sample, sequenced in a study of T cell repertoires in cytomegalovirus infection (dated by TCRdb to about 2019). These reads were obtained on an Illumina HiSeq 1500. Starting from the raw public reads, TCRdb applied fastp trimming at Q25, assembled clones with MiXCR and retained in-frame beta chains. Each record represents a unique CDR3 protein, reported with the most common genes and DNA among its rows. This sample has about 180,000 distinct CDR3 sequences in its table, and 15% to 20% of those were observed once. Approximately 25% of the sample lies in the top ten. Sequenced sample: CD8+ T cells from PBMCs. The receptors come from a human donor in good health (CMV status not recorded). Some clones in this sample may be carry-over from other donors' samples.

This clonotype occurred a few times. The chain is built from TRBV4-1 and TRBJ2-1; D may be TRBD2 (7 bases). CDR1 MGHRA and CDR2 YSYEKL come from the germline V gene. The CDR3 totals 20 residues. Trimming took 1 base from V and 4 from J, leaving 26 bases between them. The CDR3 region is CASSQVLVGGGSSGYNEQFF. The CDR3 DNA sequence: TGCGCCAGCAGCCAAGTTCTGGTGGGGGGGGGCTCCTCGGGGTACAATGAGCAGTTCTTC.

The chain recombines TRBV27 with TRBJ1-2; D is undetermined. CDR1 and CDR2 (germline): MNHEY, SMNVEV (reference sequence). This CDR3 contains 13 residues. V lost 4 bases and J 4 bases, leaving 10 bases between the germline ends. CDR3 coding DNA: TGTGCCAGCAGTTCCGGCCTCGCCTATGGCTACACCTTC. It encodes CASSSGLAYGYTF.

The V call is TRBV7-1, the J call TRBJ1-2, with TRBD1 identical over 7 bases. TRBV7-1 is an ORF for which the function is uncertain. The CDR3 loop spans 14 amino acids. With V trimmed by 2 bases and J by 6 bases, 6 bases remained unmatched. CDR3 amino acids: CASSSIDREDGYTF. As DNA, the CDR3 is TGTGCCAGCAGCTCAATAGACAGGGAGGATGGCTACACCTTC.

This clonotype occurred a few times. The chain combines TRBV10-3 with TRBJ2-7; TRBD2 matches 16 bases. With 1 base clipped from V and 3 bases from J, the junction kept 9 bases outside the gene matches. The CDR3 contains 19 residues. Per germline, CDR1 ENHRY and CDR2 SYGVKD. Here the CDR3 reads CAISELGGLAGGPDYEQYF. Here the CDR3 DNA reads TGTGCCATCAGTGAGTTAGGGGGACTAGCGGGGGGGCCTGACTACGAGCAGTACTTC.

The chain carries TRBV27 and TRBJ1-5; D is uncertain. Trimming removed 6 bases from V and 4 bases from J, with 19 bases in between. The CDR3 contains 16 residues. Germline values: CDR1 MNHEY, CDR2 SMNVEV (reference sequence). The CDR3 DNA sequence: TGTGCCAGCAGCCTCCGGAGGGCCGGAAAGAATCAGCCCCAGCATTTT. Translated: CASSLRRAGKNQPQHF.

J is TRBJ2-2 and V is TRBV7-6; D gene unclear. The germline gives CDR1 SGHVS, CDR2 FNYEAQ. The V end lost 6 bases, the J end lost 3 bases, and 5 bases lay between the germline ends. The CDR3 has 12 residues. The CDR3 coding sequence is TGTGCCAGCAGTTTTGACACCGGGGAGCTGTTTTTT. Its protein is CASSFDTGELFF.

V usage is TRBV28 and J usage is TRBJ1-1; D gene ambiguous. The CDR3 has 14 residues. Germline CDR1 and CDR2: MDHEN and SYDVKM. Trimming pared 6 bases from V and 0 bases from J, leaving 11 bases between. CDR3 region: CASRSEELNTEAFF. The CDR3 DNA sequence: TGTGCCAGCAGATCGGAGGAGCTGAACACTGAAGCTTTCTTT.

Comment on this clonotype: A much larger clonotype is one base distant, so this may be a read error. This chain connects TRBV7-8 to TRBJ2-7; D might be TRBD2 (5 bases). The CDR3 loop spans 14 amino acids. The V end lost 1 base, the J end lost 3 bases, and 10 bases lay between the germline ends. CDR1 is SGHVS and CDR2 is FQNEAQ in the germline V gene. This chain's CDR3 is CASSLETGDYEQYF. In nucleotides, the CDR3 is TGTGCCAGCAGCTTAGAGACCGGGGACTACGAGCAGTACTTC.

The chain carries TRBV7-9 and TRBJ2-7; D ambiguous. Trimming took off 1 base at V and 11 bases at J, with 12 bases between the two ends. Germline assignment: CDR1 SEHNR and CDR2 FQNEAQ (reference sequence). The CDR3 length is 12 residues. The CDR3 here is CASSLGLGVEYF. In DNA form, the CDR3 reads TGTGCCAGCAGCTTAGGCCTGGGCGTGGAGTACTTC.

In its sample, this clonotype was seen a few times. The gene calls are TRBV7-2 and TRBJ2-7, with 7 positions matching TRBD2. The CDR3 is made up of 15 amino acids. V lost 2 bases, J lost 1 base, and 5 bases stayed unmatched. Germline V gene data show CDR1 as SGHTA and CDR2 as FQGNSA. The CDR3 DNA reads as TGTGCCAGCAGCTTATCCCCTAGCGGATCCTACGAGCAGTACTTC. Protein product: CASSLSPSGSYEQYF.

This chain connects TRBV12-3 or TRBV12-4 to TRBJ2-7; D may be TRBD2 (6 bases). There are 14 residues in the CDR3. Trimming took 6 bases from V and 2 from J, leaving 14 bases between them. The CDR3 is CASSHRLDTYEQYF. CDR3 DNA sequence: TGTGCCAGCAGCCATAGACTAGATACCTACGAGCAGTACTTC.

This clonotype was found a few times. Here the CDR3 DNA reads TGTGCCAGCAGCCCCGGGACAGGGGAAACTGAAGCTTTCTTT. Its protein is CASSPGTGETEAFF. The chain employs TRBV11-3 and TRBJ1-1; 10 positions match TRBD1. With V trimmed by 5 bases and J by 5 bases, 5 bases remained unmatched. This CDR3 comprises 14 residues. Germline-derived CDR1 and CDR2 are SGHNT and YENEEA.

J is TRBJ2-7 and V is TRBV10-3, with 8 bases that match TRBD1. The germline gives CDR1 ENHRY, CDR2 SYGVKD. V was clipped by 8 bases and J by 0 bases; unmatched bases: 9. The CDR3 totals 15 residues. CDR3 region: CAIGRGQGFSYEQYF. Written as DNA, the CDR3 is TGTGCCATCGGACGCGGACAGGGATTCTCCTACGAGCAGTACTTC.

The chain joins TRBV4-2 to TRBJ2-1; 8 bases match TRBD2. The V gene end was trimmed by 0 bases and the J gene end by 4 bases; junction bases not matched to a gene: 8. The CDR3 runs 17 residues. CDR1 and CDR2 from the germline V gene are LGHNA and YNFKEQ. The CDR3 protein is CASSQDGPAGEYNEQFF. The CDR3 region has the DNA TGTGCCAGCAGCCAAGATGGTCCAGCGGGGGAATACAATGAGCAGTTCTTC.

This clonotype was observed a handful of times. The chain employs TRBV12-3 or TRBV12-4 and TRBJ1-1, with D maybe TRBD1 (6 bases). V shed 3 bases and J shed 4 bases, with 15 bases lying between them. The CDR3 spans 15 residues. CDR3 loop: CASSFEQGRTTEAFF. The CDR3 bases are TGTGCCAGCAGTTTTGAACAGGGAAGGACCACTGAAGCTTTCTTT.

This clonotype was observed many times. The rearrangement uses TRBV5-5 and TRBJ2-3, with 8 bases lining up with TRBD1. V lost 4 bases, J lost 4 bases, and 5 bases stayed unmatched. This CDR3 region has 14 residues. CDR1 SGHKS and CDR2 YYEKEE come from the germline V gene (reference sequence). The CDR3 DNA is TGTGCCAGCAGCATAGGACAGGGCGCAGATACGCAGTATTTT. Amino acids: CASSIGQGADTQYF.

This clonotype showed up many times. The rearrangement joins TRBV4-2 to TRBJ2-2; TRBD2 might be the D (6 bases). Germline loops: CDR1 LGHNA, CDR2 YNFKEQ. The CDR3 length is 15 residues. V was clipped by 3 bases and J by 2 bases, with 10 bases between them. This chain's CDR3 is CASSHSGGNTGELFF. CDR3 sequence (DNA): TGTGCCAGCAGCCATTCCGGGGGAAACACCGGGGAGCTGTTTTTT.

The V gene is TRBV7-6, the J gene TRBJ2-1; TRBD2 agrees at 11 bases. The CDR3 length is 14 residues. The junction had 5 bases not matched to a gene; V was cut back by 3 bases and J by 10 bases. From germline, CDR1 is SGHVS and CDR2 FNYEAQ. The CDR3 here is CASSFSGGVGEQFF. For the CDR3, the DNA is TGTGCCAGCAGCTTTAGCGGGGGGGTGGGCGAGCAGTTCTTC.

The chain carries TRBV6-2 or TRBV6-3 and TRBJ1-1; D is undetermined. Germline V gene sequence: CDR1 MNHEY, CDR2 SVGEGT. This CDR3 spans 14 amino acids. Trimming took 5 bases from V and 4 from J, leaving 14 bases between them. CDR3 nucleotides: TGTGCCAGCAGTCTAACGGACGGAACCACTGAAGCTTTCTTT. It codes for CASSLTDGTTEAFF.

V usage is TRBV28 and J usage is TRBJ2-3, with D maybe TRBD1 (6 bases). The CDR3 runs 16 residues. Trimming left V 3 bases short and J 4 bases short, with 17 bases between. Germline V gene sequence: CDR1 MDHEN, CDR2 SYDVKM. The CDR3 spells CASSFDIQGMSDTQYF. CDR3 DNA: TGTGCCAGCAGTTTTGATATCCAGGGGATGTCAGATACGCAGTATTTT.

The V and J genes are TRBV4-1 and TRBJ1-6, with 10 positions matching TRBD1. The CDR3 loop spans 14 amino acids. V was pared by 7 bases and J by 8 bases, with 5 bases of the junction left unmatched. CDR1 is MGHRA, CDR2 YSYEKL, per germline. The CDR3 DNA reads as TGCGCCAGCACCCGCGGACAGGGGGATTCACCCCTCCACTTT. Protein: CASTRGQGDSPLHF.

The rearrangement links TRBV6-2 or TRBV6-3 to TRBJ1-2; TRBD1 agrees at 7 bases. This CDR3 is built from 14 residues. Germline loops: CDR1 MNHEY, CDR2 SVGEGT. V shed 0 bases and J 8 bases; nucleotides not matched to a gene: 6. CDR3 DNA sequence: TGTGCCAGCAGTTACTCGAGAGGGGGCGACGGCTACACCTTC. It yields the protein CASSYSRGGDGYTF.

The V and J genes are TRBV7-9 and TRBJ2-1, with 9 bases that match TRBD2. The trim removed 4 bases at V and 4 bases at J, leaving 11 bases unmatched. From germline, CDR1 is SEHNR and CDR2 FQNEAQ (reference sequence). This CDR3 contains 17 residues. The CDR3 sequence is CASSSQGASGNYNEQFF. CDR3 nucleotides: TGTGCCAGCAGCTCCCAAGGGGCTAGCGGGAATTACAATGAGCAGTTCTTC.

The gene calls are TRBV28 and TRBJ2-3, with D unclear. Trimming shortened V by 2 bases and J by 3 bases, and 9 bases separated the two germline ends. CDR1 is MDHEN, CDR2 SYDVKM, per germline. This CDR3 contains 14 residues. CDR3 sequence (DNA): TGTGCCAGCAGTTTAAAACAAAAGACAGATACGCAGTATTTT. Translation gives CASSLKQKTDTQYF.

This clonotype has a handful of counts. The DNA for the CDR3 is TGTGCCAGCAGTTTAAGTCGGAACTACGAGCAGTACTTC. Its translation: CASSLSRNYEQYF. The chain couples TRBV12-3 or TRBV12-4 to TRBJ2-7; D remains ambiguous. Trimming took 2 bases from V and 3 from J, leaving 8 bases between them. CDR3 length: 13 amino acids.

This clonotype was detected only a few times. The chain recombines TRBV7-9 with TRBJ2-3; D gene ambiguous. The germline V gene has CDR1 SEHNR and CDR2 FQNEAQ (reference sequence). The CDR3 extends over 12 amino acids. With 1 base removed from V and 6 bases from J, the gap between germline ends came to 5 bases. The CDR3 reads CASSLEMDTQYF. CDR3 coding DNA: TGTGCCAGCAGCTTAGAAATGGATACGCAGTATTTT.

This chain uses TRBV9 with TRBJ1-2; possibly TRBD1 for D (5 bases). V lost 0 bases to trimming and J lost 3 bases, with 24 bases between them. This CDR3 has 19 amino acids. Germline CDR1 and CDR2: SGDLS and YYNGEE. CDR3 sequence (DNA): TGTGCCAGCAGCGTAGTGGTTGCCGCAGGGTCGATCGAGGACTATGGCTACACCTTC. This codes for CASSVVVAAGSIEDYGYTF.